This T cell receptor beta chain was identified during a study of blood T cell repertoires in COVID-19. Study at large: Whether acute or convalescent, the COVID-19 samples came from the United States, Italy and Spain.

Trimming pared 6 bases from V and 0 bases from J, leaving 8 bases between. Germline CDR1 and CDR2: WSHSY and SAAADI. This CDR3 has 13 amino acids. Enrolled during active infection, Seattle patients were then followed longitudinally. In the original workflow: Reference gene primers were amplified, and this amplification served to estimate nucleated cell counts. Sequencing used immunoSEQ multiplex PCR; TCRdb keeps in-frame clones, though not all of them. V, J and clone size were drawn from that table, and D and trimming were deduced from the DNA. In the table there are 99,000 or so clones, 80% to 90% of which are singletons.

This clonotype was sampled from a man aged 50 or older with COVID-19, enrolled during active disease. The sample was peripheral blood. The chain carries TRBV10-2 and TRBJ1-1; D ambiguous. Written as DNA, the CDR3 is TGCGCCAGCAGGCCGGGGTTGAACACTGAAGCTTTCTTT. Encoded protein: CASRPGLNTEAFF.